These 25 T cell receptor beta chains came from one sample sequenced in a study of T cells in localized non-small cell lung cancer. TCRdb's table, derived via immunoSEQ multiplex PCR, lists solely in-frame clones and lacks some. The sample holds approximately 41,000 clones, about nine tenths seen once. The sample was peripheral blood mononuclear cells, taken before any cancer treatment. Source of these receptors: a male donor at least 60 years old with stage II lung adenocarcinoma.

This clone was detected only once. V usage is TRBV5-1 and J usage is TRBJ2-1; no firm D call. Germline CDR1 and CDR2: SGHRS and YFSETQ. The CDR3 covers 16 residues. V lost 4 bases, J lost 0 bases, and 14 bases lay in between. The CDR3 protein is CASSADGRSSYNEQFF. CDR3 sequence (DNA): TGCGCCAGCAGCGCCGATGGACGGAGCTCCTACAATGAGCAGTTCTTC.

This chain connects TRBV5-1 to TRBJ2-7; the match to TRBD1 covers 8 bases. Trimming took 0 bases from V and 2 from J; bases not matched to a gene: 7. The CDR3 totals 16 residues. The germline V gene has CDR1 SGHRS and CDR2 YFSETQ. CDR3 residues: CASSLGLDRVTYEQYF. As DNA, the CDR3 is TGCGCCAGCAGCTTGGGTCTGGACAGGGTTACCTACGAGCAGTACTTC.

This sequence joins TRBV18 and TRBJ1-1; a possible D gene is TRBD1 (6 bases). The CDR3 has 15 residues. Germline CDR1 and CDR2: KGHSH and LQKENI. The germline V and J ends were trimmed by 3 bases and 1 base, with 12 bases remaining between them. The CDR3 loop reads CASSPMTTGNTEAFF. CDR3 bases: TGTGCCAGCTCACCGATGACGACAGGGAACACTGAAGCTTTCTTT.

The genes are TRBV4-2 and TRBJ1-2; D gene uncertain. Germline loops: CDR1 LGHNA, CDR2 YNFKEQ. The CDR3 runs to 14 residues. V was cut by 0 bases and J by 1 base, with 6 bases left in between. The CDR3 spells CASSQERLNYGYTF. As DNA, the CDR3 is TGTGCCAGCAGCCAAGAACGGCTTAACTATGGCTACACCTTC.

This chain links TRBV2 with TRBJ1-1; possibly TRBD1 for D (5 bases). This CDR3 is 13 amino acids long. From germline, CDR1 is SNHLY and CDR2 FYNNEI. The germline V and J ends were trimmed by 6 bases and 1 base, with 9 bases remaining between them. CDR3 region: CASRWDRNTEAFF. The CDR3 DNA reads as TGTGCCAGCAGGTGGGACCGGAACACTGAAGCTTTCTTT.

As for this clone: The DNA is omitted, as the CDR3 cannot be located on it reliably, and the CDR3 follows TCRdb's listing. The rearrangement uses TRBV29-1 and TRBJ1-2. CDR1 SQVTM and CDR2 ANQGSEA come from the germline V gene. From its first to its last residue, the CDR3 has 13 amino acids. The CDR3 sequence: CSVVFGAGYGYTF.

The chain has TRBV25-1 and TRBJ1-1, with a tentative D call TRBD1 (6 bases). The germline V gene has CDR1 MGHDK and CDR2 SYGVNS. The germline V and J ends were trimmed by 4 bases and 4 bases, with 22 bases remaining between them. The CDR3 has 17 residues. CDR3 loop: CASSAPAGGGRSTEAFF. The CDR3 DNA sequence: TGTGCCAGCAGTGCCCCGGCTGGGGGCGGGAGGAGCACTGAAGCTTTCTTT.

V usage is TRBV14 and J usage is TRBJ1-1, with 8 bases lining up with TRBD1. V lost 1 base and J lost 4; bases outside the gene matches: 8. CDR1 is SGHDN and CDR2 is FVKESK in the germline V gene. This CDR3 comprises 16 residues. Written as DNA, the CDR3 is TGTGCCAGCAGCCAAGGGGCAGGGGGCGCCGGCACTGAAGCTTTCTTT. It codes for CASSQGAGGAGTEAFF.

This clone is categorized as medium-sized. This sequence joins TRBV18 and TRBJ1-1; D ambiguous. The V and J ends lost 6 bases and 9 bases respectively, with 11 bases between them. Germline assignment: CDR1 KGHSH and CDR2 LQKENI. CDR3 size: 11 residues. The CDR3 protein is CASSVGPKAFF. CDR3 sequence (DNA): TGTGCCAGCTCTGTCGGACCGAAAGCTTTCTTT.

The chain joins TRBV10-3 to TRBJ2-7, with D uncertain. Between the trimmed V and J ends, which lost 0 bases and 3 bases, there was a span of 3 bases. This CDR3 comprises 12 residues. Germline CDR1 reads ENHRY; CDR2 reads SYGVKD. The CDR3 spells CAISESDYEQYF. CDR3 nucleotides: TGTGCCATCAGTGAGTCGGACTACGAGCAGTACTTC.

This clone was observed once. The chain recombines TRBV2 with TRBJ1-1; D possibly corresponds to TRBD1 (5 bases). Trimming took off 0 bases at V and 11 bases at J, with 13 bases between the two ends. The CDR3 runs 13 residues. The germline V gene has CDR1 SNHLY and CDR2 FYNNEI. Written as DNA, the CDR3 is TGTGCCAGCAGTGAAGCGGGGGTCCTGAGGGCTTTCTTT. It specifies CASSEAGVLRAFF.

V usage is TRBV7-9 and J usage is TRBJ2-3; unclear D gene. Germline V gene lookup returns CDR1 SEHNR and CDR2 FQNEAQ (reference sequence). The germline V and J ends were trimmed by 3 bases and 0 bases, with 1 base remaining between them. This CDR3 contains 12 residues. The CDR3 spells CASSFSTDTQYF. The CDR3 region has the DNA TGTGCCAGCAGCTTCAGCACAGATACGCAGTATTTT. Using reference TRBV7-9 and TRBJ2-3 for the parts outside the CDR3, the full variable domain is DTGVSQNPRHKITKRGQNVTFRCDPISEHNRLYWYRQTLGQGPEFLTYFQNEAQLEKSRLLSDRFSAERPKGSFSTLEIQRTEQGDSAMYLCASSFSTDTQYFGPGTRLTVL.

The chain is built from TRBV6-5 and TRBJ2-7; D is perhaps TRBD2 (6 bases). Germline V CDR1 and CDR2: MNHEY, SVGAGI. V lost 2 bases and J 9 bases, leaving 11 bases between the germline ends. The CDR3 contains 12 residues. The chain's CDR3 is CASSYALEGQYF. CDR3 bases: TGTGCCAGCAGTTACGCGTTGGAGGGGCAGTACTTC.

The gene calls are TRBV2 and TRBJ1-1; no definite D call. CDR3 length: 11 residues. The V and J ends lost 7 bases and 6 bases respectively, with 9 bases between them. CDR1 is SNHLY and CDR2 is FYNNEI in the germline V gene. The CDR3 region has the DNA TGTGCCAGCAATCTAAACGCTGAAGCTTTCTTT. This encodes CASNLNAEAFF.

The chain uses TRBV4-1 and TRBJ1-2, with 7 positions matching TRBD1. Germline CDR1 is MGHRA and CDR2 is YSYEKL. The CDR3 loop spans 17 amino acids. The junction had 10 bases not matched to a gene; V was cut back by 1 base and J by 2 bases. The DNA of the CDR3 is TGCGCCAGCAGCCAAGGGGGTTACAGGGGTGAAAACTATGGCTACACCTTC. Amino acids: CASSQGGYRGENYGYTF.

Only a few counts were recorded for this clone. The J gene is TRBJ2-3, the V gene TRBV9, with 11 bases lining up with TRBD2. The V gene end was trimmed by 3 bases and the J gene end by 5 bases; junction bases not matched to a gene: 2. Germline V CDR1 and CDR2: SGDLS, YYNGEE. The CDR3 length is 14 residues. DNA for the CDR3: TGTGCCAGCAGCGGTGGACTAGCGGGAGATACGCAGTATTTT. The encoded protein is CASSGGLAGDTQYF.

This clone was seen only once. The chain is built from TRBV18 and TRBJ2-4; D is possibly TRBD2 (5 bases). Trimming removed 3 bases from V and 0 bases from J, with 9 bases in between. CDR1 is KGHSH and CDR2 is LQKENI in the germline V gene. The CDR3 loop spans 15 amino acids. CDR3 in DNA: TGTGCCAGCTCACCTGTAGGACTAGCCAAAAACATTCAGTACTTC. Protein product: CASSPVGLAKNIQYF.

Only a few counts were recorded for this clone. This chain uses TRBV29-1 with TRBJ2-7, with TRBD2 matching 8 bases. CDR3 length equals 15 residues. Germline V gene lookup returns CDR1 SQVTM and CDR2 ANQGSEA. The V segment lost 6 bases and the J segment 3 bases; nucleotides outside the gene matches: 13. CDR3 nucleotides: TGCAGCGTGGTGTTCGGTAGCGGGGTCCTCTACGAGCAGTACTTC. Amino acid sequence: CSVVFGSGVLYEQYF.

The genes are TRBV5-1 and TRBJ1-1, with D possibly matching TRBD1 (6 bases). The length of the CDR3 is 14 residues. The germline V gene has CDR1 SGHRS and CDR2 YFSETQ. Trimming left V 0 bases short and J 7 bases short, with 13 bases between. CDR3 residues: CASSLVTGAGEAFF. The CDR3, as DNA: TGCGCCAGCAGCTTGGTAACGGGGGCGGGTGAAGCTTTCTTT.

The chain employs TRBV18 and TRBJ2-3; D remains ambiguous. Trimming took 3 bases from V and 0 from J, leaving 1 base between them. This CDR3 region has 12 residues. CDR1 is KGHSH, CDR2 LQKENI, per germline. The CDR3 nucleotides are TGTGCCAGCTCACCTAGCACAGATACGCAGTATTTT. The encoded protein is CASSPSTDTQYF.

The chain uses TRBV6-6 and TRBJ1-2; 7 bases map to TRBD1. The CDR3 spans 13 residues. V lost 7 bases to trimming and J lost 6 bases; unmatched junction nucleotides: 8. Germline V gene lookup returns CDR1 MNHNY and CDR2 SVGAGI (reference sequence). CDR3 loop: CASISQGSDGYTF. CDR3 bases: TGTGCCAGCATATCACAGGGGAGCGATGGCTACACCTTC.

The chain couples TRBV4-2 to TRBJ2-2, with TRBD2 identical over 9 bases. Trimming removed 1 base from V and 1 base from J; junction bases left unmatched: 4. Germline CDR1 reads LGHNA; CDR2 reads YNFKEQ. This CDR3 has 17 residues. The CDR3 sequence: CASSQGLAEGNTGELFF. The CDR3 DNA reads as TGTGCCAGCAGCCAAGGACTAGCGGAGGGGAACACCGGGGAGCTGTTTTTT.

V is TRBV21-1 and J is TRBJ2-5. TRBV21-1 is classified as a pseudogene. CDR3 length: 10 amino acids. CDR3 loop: CASAQETQYF. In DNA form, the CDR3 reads TGTGCCAGCGCCCAAGAGACCCAGTACTTC.

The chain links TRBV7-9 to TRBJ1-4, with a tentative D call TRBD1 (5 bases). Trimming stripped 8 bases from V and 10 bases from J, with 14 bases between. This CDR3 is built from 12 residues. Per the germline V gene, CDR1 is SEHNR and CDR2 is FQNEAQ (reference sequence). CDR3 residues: CASGAGNRKLFF. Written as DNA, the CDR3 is TGTGCCAGCGGGGCAGGCAATCGAAAACTGTTTTTT.

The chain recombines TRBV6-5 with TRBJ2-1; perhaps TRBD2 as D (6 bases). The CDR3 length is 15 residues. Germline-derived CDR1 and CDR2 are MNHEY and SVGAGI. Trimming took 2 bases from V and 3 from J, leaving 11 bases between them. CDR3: CASSYQSTSYNEQFF. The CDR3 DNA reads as TGTGCCAGCAGTTACCAATCGACTAGCTACAATGAGCAGTTCTTC.